This TCR beta chain was captured in a study of cytotoxic CD8 clonotypes in ibrutinib-treated CLL. Study-level points and caveats: Public clonotypes proved infrequent, and on treatment they shrank or remained steady.

Germline CDR1 and CDR2: SGHNT and YYREEE (reference sequence). The CDR3 runs 13 residues. V was trimmed by 6 bases and J by 5 bases, leaving 15 bases between them. This table comes from immunoSEQ multiplex PCR, and its TCRdb copy is limited to in-frame clones, with some not included. The top ten clones hold over 5.5% of a sample with some 300,000 clones, just under 80% of them seen once. On this clone itself: Its matching antigen is unknown.

The sequencing here drew on PBMCs, taken before ibrutinib treatment. This receptor was obtained from a human donor with chronic lymphocytic leukemia. This chain connects TRBV5-4 to TRBJ2-7; TRBD1 is a possible D gene (5 bases). The DNA of the CDR3 is TGTGCCAGCACCGCGAAGGGGCGCGACGAGCAGTACTTC. Translating it yields CASTAKGRDEQYF. The full variable domain, completed using reference TRBV5-4 and TRBJ2-7, is ETGVTQSPTHLIKTRGQQVTLRCSSQSGHNTVSWYQQALGQGPQFIFQYYREEENGRGNFPPRFSGLQFPNYSSELNVNALELDDSALYLCASTAKGRDEQYFGPGTRLTVT.